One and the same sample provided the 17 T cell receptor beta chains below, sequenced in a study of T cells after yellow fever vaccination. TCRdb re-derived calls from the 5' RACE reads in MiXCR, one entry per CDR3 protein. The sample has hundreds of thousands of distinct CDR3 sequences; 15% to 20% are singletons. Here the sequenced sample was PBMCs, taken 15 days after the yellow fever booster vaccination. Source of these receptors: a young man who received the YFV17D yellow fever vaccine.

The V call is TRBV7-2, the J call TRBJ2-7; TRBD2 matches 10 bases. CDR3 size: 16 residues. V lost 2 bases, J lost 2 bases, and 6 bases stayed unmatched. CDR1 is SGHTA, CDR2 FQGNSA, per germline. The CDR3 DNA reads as TGTGCCAGCAGCTTAACCGGGACTAGCGCTACCTACGAGCAGTACTTC. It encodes CASSLTGTSATYEQYF.

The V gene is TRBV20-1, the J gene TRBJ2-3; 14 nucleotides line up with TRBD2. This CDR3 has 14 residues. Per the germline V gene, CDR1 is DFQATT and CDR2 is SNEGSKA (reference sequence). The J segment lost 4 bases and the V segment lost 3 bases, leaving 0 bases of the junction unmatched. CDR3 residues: CSARGLAGADTQYF. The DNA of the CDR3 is TGCAGTGCTAGGGGACTAGCGGGAGCAGATACGCAGTATTTT.

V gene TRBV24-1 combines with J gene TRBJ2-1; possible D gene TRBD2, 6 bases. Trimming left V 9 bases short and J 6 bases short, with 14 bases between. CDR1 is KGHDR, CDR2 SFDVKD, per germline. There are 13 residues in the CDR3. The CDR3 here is CATPGDEGNEQFF. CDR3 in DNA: TGTGCCACCCCGGGAGACGAGGGCAATGAGCAGTTCTTC.

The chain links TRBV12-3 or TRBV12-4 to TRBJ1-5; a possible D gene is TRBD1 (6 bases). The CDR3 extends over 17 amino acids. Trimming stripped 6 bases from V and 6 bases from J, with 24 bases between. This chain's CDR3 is CASSGKTGGLLGQPQHF. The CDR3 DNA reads TGTGCCAGCAGCGGAAAAACCGGGGGGCTGCTAGGTCAGCCCCAGCATTTT.

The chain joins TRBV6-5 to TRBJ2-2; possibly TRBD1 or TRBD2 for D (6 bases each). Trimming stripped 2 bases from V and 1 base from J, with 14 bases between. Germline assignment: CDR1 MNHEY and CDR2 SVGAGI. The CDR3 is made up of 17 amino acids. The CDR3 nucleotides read TGTGCCAGCAGTTACGATAGGGCGGGACAGAACACCGGGGAGCTGTTTTTT. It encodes CASSYDRAGQNTGELFF.

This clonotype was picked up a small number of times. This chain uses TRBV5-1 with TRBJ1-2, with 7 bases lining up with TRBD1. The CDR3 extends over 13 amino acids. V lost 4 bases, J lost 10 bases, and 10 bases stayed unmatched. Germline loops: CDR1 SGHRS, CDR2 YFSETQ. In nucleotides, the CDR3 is TGCGCCAGCAGCCCAGACAGGGCCGGGGACTACACCTTC. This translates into CASSPDRAGDYTF.

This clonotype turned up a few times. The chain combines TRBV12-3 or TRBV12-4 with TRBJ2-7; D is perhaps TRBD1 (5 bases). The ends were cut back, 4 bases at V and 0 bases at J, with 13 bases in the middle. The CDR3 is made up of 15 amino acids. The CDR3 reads CASSSDSPASYEQYF. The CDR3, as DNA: TGTGCCAGCAGTTCTGACAGTCCCGCCTCCTACGAGCAGTACTTC.

CDR3 loop: CASSLGGGRYNEQFF. The CDR3 DNA is TGCGCCAGCAGCTTGGGAGGCGGGAGATACAATGAGCAGTTCTTC. The chain links TRBV5-1 to TRBJ2-1; 7 nucleotides agree with TRBD2. V lost 0 bases and J lost 4; bases outside the gene matches: 4. Germline V CDR1 and CDR2: SGHRS, YFSETQ. This CDR3 contains 15 residues.

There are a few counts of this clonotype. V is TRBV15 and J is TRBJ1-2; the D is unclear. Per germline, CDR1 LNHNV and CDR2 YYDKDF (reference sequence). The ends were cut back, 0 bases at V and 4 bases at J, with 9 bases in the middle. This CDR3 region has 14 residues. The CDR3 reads CATSRDGDGYGYTF. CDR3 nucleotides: TGTGCCACCAGCAGAGATGGGGATGGCTATGGCTACACCTTC.

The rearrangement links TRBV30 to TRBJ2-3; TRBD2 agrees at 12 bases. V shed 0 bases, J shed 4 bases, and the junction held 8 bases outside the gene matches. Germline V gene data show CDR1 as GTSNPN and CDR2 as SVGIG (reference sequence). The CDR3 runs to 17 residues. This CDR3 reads CAWSVLRTSGIADTQYF. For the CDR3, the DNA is TGTGCCTGGAGTGTACTCCGGACTAGCGGGATCGCAGATACGCAGTATTTT.

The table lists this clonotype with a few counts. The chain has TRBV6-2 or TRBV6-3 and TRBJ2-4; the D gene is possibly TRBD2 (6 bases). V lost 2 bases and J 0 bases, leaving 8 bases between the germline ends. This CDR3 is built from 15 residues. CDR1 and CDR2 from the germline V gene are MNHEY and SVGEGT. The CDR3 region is CASSYGGLAKNIQYF. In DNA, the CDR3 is TGTGCCAGCAGTTACGGAGGGCTAGCCAAAAACATTCAGTACTTC.

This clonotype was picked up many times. CDR3 sequence reads: CASSTDPSYEQYF. Written as DNA, the CDR3 is TGTGCCAGCAGTACAGACCCCTCCTACGAGCAGTACTTC. This rearrangement joins TRBV7-9 to TRBJ2-7, with D unresolved. Looked up from germline, CDR1 is SEHNR and CDR2 is FQNEAQ (reference sequence). Trimming removed 6 bases from V and 0 bases from J, with 9 bases in between. This CDR3 is 13 amino acids long.

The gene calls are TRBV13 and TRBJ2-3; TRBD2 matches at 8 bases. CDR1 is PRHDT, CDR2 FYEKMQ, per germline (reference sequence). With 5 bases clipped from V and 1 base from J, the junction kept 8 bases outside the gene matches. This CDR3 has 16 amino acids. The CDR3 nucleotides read TGTGCCAGCAGCCACCAGCGGGAGAGCGGCACAGATACGCAGTATTTT. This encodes CASSHQRESGTDTQYF.

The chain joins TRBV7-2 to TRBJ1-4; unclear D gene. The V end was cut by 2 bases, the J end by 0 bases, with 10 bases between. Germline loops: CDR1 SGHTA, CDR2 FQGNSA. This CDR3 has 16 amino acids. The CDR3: CASSLRWIATNEKLFF. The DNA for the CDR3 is TGTGCCAGCAGCTTACGGTGGATAGCAACTAATGAAAAACTGTTTTTT.

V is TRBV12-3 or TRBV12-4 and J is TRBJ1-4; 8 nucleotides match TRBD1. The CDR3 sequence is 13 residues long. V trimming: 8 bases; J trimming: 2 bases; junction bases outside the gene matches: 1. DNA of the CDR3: TGTGCCAGCCACAGGGGGACTAATGAAAAACTGTTTTTT. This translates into CASHRGTNEKLFF.

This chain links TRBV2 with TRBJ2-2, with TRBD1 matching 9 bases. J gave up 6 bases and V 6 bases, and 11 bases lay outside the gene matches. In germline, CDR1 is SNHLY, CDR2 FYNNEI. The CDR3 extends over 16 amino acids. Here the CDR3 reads CASSETGGRPPGELFF. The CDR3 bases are TGTGCCAGCAGCGAAACAGGGGGCCGGCCCCCCGGGGAGCTGTTTTTT.

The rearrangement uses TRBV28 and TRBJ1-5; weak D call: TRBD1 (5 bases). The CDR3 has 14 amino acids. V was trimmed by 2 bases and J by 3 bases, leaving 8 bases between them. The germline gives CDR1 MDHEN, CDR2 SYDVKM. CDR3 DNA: TGTGCCAGCAGTTTAGGGGGGTACAATCAGCCCCAGCATTTT. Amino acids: CASSLGGYNQPQHF.